This TCR beta chain originates from a study of blood T cell repertoires in COVID-19. Overall study context: Specimens from acute and convalescent COVID-19 originated in the United States, Italy and Spain.

Followed over time, Seattle patients had been enrolled while infection was active. Clones were sequenced by immunoSEQ multiplex PCR, and TCRdb holds only the in-frame ones, with some missing. The sample carries around 230,000 clones, almost 85% recorded once. The sample taken for sequencing was peripheral blood. This clonotype was sampled from a man aged 45 to 65 with COVID-19, enrolled during active disease.

This chain's CDR3 is CASSLASGGLDTQYF. The CDR3 bases are TGCGCCAGCAGCCTAGCTAGCGGGGGGTTAGATACGCAGTATTTT. The chain combines TRBV4-3 with TRBJ2-3; 11 bases align to TRBD2. The CDR3 spans 15 residues. Germline loops: CDR1 LGHNA, CDR2 YSLEER. V shed 4 bases, J shed 5 bases, and the junction held 5 bases outside the gene matches.